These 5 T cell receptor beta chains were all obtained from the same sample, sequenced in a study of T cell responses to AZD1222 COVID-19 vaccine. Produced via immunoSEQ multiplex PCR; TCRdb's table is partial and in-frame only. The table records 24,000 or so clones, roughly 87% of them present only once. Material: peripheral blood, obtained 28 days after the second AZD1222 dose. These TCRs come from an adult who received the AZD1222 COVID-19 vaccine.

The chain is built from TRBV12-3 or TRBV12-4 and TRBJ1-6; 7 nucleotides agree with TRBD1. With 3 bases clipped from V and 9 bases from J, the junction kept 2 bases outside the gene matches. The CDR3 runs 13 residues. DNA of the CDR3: TGTGCCAGCAGTTTCAGGGGGGCTTCACCCCTCCACTTT. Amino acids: CASSFRGASPLHF.

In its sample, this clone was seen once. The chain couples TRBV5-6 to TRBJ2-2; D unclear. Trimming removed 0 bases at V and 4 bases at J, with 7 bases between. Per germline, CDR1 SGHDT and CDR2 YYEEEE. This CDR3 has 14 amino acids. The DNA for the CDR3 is TGTGCCAGCAGCTTGGGTTTGCCCACCGGGGAGCTGTTTTTT. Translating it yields CASSLGLPTGELFF.

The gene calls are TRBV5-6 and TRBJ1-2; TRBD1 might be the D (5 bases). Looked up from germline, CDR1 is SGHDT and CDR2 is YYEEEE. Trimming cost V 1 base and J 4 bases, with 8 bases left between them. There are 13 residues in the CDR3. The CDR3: CASSLSGGYGYTF. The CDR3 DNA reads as TGTGCCAGCAGCTTGTCGGGGGGCTATGGCTACACCTTC.

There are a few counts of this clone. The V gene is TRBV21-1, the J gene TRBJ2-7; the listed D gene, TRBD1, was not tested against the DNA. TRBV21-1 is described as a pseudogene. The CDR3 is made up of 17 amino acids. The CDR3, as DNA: TGTGCCAGCAGCAAAGAAAACAGGGGGCCGAAGTCCTACGAGCAGTACTTC. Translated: CASSKENRGPKSYEQYF.

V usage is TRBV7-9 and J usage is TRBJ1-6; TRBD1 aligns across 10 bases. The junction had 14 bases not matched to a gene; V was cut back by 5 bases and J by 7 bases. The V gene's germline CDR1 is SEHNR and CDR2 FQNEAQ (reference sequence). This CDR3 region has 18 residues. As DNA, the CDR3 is TGTGCCAGCAGCCACGGACAGGGGGAAGGGGAGGGGAATTCACCCCTCCACTTT. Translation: CASSHGQGEGEGNSPLHF. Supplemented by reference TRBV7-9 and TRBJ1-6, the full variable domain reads DTGVSQNPRHKITKRGQNVTFRCDPISEHNRLYWYRQTLGQGPEFLTYFQNEAQLEKSRLLSDRFSAERPKGSFSTLEIQRTEQGDSAMYLCASSHGQGEGEGNSPLHFGNGTRLTVT.